The rows below give T cell receptor beta chains drawn from one sample of a study of blood T cell repertoires in COVID-19. The repertoire was sequenced with immunoSEQ multiplex PCR; TCRdb's copy has only in-frame clones and lacks some. The sample has some 250,000 clones; approximately 86% are singletons. Sequencing was done on a sample of peripheral blood. Receptor source: a woman between 65 and 79 years old with active or convalescent COVID-19. Each CDR3 is given with its conserved first and last residue. A D gene is named only where the DNA matches it firmly. Part of the rows lack a size; the others show once, few, many or a class for expanded clones.

TRBV24-1	TRBD2	TRBJ2-3	.	CATSDALAGSTDTQYF	TGTGCCACCAGTGACGCTCTAGCGGGGAGCACAGATACGCAGTATTTT
TRBV20-1	.	TRBJ1-5	.	CSAGGAEPQHF	TGCAGTGCTGGGGGGGCGGAGCCCCAGCATTTT
TRBV7-9	.	TRBJ2-6	.	CANRQHPSGANVLTF	TGTGCCAACAGACAGCACCCCTCTGGGGCCAACGTCCTGACTTTC
TRBV7-2	TRBD1	TRBJ1-2	few	CASSLTGQGANYGYTF	TGTGCCAGCAGCTTAACGGGACAGGGAGCTAACTATGGCTACACCTTC
TRBV5-1	.	TRBJ1-1	.	CASSSGQLNTEAFF	TGCGCCAGCAGCTCCGGACAGCTGAACACTGAAGCTTTCTTT
TRBV12-3/TRBV12-4	.	TRBJ1-5	.	CASSLQGTQPQHF	TGTGCCAGCAGTTTACAGGGAACTCAGCCCCAGCATTTT
TRBV9	.	TRBJ1-2	.	CASSGGDGVYGYTF	TGTGCCAGCAGCGGGGGGGACGGAGTCTATGGCTACACCTTC
TRBV4-3	.	TRBJ1-1	few	CASSQDLSPAEGSTFF	TGCGCCAGCAGCCAAGATCTGTCGCCCGCGGAAGGAAGTACTTTCTTT
TRBV19	TRBD1	TRBJ2-4	.	CASSLRQGAKNIQYF	TGTGCCAGTAGTCTTAGACAGGGAGCCAAAAACATTCAGTACTTC
TRBV15	TRBD1	TRBJ1-5	.	CATSTRGQEAQPQHF	TGTGCCACCAGCACCCGGGGACAGGAGGCTCAGCCCCAGCATTTT
TRBV29-1	.	TRBJ1-2	few	CSVDGGGYGYTF	TGCAGCGTTGATGGGGGGGGCTATGGCTACACCTTC
TRBV14	TRBD1	TRBJ1-1	.	CASSLAGDREAFF	TGTGCCAGCAGCCTTGCGGGGGACAGGGAAGCTTTCTTT
TRBV5-5	.	TRBJ2-4	once	CASSWYIQGGDIQYF	TGTGCCAGCAGCTGGTATATACAGGGTGGCGACATTCAGTACTTC
TRBV4-3	.	TRBJ1-2	.	CASSARGGYGYTF	TGCGCCAGCAGTGCTCGGGGGGGCTATGGCTACACCTTC
TRBV7-9	TRBD1	TRBJ1-6	.	CASRPRDRHNSPLHF	TGTGCCAGCAGGCCCCGGGACAGGCACAATTCACCCCTCCACTTT
TRBV7-2	.	TRBJ1-1	.	CASSFYHREAFF	TGTGCCAGCAGCTTCTATCACAGGGAAGCTTTCTTT
TRBV10-1	TRBD1	TRBJ2-5	once	CASSGGTGLQETQYF	TGCGCCAGCAGTGGAGGGACAGGGCTTCAAGAGACCCAGTACTTC
TRBV3-1/TRBV3-2	TRBD1	TRBJ1-2	.	CASSPGQGNYGYTF	TGTGCCAGCAGCCCGGGACAGGGTAACTATGGCTACACCTTC
TRBV12-5	TRBD1	TRBJ2-2	.	CATYRGPNTGELFF	TGTGCTACTTACAGGGGACCGAACACCGGGGAGCTGTTTTTT
TRBV18	TRBD1	TRBJ2-1	.	CASSPRTGEGEQFF	TGTGCCAGCTCACCACGGACAGGGGAGGGTGAGCAGTTCTTC
TRBV4-3	.	TRBJ2-7	.	CASSQAGPGYEQYF	TGCGCCAGCAGCCAAGCGGGCCCAGGGTACGAGCAGTACTTC
TRBV5-4	TRBD1	TRBJ2-1	.	CASSSIGTGSFNEQFF	TGTGCCAGCAGCTCGATAGGGACAGGGTCCTTCAATGAGCAGTTCTTC